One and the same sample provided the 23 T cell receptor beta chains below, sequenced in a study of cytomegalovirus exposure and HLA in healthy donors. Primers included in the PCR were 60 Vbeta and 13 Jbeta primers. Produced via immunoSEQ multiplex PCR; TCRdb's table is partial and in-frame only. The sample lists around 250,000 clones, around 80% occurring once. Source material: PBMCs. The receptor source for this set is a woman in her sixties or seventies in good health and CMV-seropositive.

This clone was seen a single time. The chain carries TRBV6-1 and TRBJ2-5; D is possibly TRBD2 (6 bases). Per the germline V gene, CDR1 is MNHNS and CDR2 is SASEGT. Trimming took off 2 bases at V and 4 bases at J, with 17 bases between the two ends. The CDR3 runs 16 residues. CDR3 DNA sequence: TGTGCCAGCAGTGAAACCCCCCCGCGGGGAGCAGAGACCCAGTACTTC. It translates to CASSETPPRGAETQYF.

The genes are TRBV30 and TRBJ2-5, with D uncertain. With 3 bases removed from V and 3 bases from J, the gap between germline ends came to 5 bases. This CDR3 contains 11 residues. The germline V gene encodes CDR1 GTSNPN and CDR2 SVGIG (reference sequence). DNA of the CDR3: TGTGCCTGGAGACTCGAAGAGACCCAGTACTTC. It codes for CAWRLEETQYF.

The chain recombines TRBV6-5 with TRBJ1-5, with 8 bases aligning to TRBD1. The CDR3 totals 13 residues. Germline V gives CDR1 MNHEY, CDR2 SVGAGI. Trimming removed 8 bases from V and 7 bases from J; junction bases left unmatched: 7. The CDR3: CASSDRAKQPQHF. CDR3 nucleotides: TGTGCCAGCTCGGACAGGGCGAAACAGCCCCAGCATTTT.

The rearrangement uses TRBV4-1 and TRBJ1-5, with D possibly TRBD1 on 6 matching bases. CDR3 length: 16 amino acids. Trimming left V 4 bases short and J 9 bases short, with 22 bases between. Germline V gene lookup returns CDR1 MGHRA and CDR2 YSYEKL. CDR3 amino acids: CASSPDRRGLEGPQHF. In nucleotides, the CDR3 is TGCGCCAGCAGCCCCGATCGGCGGGGGCTCGAGGGGCCCCAGCATTTT.

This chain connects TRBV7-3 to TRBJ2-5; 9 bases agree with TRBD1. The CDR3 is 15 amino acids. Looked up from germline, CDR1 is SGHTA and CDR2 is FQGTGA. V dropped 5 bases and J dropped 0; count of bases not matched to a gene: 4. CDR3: CASSLGTGYQETQYF. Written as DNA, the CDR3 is TGTGCCAGCAGCCTAGGGACAGGGTACCAAGAGACCCAGTACTTC. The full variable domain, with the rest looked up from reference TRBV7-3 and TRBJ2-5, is GAGVSQTPSNKVTEKGKYVELRCDPISGHTALYWYRQSLGQGPEFLIYFQGTGAADDSGLPNDRFFAVRPEGSVSTLKIQRTERGDSAVYLCASSLGTGYQETQYFGPGTRLLVL.

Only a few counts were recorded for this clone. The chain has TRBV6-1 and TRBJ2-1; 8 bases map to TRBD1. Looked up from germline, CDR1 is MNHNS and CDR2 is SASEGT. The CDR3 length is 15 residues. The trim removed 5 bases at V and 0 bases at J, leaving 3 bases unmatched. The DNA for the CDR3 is TGTGCCAGCAGTCAGGACAGGGTCTCCTACAATGAGCAGTTCTTC. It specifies CASSQDRVSYNEQFF.

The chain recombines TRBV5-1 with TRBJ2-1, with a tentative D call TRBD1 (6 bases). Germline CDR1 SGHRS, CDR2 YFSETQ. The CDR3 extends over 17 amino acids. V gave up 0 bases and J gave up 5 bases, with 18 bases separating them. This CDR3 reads CASSLDRRGIWNNEQFF. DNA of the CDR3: TGCGCCAGCAGCTTGGATAGAAGGGGGATATGGAACAATGAGCAGTTCTTC. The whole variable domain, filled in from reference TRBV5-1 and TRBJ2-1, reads KAGVTQTPRYLIKTRGQQVTLSCSPISGHRSVSWYQQTPGQGLQFLFEYFSETQRNKGNFPGRFSGRQFSNSRSEMNVSTLELGDSALYLCASSLDRRGIWNNEQFFGPGTRLTVL.

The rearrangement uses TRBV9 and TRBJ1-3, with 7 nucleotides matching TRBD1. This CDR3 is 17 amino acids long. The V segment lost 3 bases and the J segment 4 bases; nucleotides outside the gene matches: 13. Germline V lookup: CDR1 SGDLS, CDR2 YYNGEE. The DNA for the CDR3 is TGTGCCAGCAGCGCAGGTCAAGACAGGGTAGCGGGAAACACCATATATTTT. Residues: CASSAGQDRVAGNTIYF.

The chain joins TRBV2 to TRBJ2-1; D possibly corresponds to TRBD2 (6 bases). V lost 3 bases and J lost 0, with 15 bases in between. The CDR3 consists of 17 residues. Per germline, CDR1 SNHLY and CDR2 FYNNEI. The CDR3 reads CASSDWGGTVSYNEQFF. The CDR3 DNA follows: TGTGCCAGCAGTGATTGGGGCGGGACTGTCTCCTACAATGAGCAGTTCTTC.

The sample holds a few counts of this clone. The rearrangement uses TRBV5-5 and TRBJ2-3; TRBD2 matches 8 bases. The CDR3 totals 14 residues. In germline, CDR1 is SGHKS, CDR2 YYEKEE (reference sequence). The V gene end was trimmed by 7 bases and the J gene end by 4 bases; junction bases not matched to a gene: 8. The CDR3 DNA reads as TGTGCCAGCCTGGGACTAGTCGGATCAGATACGCAGTATTTT. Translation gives CASLGLVGSDTQYF.

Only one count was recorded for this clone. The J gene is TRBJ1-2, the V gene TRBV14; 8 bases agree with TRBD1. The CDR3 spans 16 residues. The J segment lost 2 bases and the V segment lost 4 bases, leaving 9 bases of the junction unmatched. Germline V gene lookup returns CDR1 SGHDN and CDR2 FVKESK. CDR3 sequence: CASSLRGQAQNYGYTF. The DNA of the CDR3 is TGTGCCAGCAGCCTAAGGGGACAGGCTCAAAACTATGGCTACACCTTC.

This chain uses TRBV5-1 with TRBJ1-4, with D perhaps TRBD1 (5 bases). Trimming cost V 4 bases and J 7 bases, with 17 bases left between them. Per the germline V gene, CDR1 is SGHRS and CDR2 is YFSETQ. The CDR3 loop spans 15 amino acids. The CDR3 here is CASSRDSTIGEKLFF. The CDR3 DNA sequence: TGCGCCAGCAGCCGCGACAGCACAATAGGTGAAAAACTGTTTTTT.

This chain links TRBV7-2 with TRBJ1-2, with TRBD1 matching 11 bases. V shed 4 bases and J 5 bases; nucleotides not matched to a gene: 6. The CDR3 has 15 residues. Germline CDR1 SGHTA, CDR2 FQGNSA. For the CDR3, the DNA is TGTGCCAGCAGCTCGTGGACAGGGGGCGCGTATGGCTACACCTTC. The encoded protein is CASSSWTGGAYGYTF.

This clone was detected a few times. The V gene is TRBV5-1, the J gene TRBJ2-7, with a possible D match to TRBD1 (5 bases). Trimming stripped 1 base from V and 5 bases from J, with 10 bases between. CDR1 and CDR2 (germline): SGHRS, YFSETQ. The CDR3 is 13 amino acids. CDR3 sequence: CASSLTGFDEQYF. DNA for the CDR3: TGCGCCAGCAGCTTGACAGGTTTTGACGAGCAGTACTTC.

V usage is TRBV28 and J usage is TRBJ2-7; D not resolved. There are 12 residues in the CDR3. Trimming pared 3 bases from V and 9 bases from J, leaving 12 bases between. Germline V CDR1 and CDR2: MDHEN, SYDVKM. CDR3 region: CASSFSPSRQYF. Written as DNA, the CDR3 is TGTGCCAGCAGTTTCTCCCCGAGTCGGCAGTACTTC.

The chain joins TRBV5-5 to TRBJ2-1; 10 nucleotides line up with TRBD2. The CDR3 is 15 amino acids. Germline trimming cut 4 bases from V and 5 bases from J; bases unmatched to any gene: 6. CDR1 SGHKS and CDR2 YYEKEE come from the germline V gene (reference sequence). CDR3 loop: CASSRTSGPDNEQFF. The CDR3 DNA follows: TGTGCCAGCAGCCGGACTAGCGGACCAGACAATGAGCAGTTCTTC.

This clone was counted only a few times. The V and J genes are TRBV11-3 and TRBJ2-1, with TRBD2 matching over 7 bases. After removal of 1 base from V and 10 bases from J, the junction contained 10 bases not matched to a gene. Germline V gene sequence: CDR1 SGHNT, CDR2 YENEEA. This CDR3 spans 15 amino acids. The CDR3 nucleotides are TGTGCCAGCAGCTTAGGTCGGGGAGGGCCAGGGGAGCAGTTCTTC. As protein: CASSLGRGGPGEQFF. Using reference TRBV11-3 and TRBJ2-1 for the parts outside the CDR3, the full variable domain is EAGVVQSPRYKIIEKKQPVAFWCNPISGHNTLYWYLQNLGQGPELLIRYENEEAVDDSQLPKDRFSAERLKGVDSTLKIQPAELGDSAVYLCASSLGRGGPGEQFFGPGTRLTVL.

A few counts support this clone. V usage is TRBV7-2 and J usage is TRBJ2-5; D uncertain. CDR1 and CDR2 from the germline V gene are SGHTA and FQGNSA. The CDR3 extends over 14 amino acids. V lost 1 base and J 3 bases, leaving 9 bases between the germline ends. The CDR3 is CASSLGLRKETQYF. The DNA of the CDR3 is TGTGCCAGCAGCTTAGGGCTCCGTAAAGAGACCCAGTACTTC.

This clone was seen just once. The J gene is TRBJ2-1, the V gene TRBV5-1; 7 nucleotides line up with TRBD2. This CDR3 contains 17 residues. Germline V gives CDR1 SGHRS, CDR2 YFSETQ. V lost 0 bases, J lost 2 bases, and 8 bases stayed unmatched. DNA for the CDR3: TGCGCCAGCAGCTTGGAAGTTGGCGGGAGCCCCTACAATGAGCAGTTCTTC. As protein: CASSLEVGGSPYNEQFF.

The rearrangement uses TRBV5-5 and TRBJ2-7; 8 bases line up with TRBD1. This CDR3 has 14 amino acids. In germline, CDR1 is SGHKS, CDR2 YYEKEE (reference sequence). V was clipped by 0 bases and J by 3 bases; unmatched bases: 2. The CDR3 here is CASSLGGQGYEQYF. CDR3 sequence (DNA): TGTGCCAGCAGCTTGGGCGGACAGGGCTACGAGCAGTACTTC. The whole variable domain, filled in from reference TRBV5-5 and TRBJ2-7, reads DAGVTQSPTHLIKTRGQQVTLRCSPISGHKSVSWYQQVLGQGPQFIFQYYEKEERGRGNFPDRFSARQFPNYSSELNVNALLLGDSALYLCASSLGGQGYEQYFGPGTRLTVT.

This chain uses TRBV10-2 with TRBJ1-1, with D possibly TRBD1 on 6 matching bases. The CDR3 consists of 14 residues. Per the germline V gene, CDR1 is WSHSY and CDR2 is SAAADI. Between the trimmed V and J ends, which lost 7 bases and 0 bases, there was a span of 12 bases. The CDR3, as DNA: TGCGCCAGCATTGGGGGGGCTGTGAACACTGAAGCTTTCTTT. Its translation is CASIGGAVNTEAFF.

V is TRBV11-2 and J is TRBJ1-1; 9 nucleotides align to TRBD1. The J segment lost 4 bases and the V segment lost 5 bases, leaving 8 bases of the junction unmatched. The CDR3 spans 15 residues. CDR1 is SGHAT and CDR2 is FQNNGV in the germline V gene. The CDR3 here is CASSPTGTGSTEAFF. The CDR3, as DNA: TGTGCCAGCAGCCCGACCGGGACAGGGTCCACTGAAGCTTTCTTT.

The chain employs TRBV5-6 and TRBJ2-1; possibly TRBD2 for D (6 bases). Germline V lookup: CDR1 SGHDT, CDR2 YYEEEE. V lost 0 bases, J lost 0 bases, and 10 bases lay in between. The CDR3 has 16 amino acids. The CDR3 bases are TGTGCCAGCAGCTTGGCGGGACTCCACTCCTACAATGAGCAGTTCTTC. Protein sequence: CASSLAGLHSYNEQFF.